A selection of T cell receptor beta chains follows, all from one sample in a study of T cell responses to AZD1222 COVID-19 vaccine. Assay: immunoSEQ multiplex PCR; the TCRdb copy retains only in-frame clones and omits some. Among more than 95,000 clones, 85% to 90% were seen once, and the ten largest hold approximately 7.5%. The sample consisted of peripheral blood, taken on day 0 of AZD1222 vaccination. Receptors were obtained from an adult in good health. The CDR3 runs from the conserved cysteine through the conserved F or W. A D gene is named only where the DNA matches it firmly. Rows give clone size only sometimes, using once, few, many, or a class for an expanded clone.

size,J,D,length,V,CDR3,DNA
.,TRBJ2-3,.,13,TRBV5-1,CASSFPNTDTQYF,TGCGCCAGCAGCTTTCCAAATACAGATACGCAGTATTTT
.,TRBJ2-7,.,20,TRBV5-3,CARSLDGGQGLWSNKYEQYF,TGTGCCAGAAGCTTGGACGGAGGGCAGGGACTTTGGTCTAACAAGTACGAGCAGTACTTC
.,TRBJ2-2,TRBD1,16,TRBV9,CASSVGTGLNTGELFF,TGTGCCAGCAGCGTTGGGACAGGGCTGAACACCGGGGAGCTGTTTTTT
.,TRBJ1-6,.,13,TRBV7-9,CASSLGENSPLHF,TGTGCCAGCAGCTTAGGAGAGAATTCACCCCTCCACTTT
.,TRBJ1-1,.,11,TRBV24-1,CATSLNSESFF,TGTGCCACCAGTTTAAATTCTGAGTCTTTCTTT
once,TRBJ1-2,TRBD1,12,TRBV6-6,CASSKTGVGYTF,TGTGCCAGCAGTAAAACAGGGGTCGGCTACACCTTC
.,TRBJ1-2,TRBD1,13,TRBV29-1,CSVTGQGGAGYTF,TGCAGCGTAACCGGACAGGGGGGTGCCGGCTACACCTTC
.,TRBJ1-1,.,16,TRBV5-1,CASSLVPQGAAIEAFF,TGCGCCAGCAGCTTGGTCCCGCAGGGAGCTGCAATTGAAGCTTTCTTT
.,TRBJ1-2,.,13,TRBV28,CASSLGRLEGYTF,TGTGCCAGCAGTTTAGGTCGCCTAGAGGGCTACACCTTC
.,TRBJ2-7,.,15,TRBV11-2,CASSLGPGPTYEQYF,TGTGCCAGCAGCTTAGGACCGGGACCAACCTACGAGCAGTACTTC